Many counts were recorded for the clone carrying this TCR beta chain. Each CDR3 protein gets one entry after TCRdb re-called the 5' RACE reads with MiXCR. The sample comprises about 56,000 distinct CDR3 sequences, roughly a tenth of which are singletons, and around 6.3% rests with the top ten. Per the germline V gene, CDR1 is SGHAT and CDR2 is FQDESV (reference sequence). V dropped 5 bases and J dropped 2; count of bases not matched to a gene: 8. This CDR3 region has 17 residues. The data were taken from a study of early T cells in non-severe SARS-CoV-2 infection. The rearrangement links TRBV11-1 to TRBJ2-7, with TRBD2 matching over 14 bases. The sample was whole blood. The origin of this receptor is an adult who was a healthcare worker with PCR-confirmed SARS-CoV-2 infection or an uninfected control (not recorded which). CDR3 sequence reads: CASSHISTSGRAYEQYF. CDR3 coding DNA: TGTGCCAGCAGCCACATATCGACTAGCGGGAGGGCCTACGAGCAGTACTTC.